The clone carrying this T cell receptor beta chain was seen only a few times. Its antigen is undetermined. The data stem from a study of graft-versus-host responses after intestinal transplantation. Study findings and constraints: Recipient marrow held GvH clones, some first seen in ileum or blood.

Data came from immunoSEQ multiplex PCR; TCRdb stores just in-frame clones and leaves some out. The sample lists about 91,000 clones; 85% to 95% were seen once. CDR3 length equals 14 residues. Germline loops: CDR1 LGHNA, CDR2 YNFKEQ. Trimming left V 0 bases short and J 2 bases short, with 7 bases between. The sample here was unstimulated CD4+ T cells sorted from spleen or lymph node cells, taken before transplant. This TCR came from a human donor who was the organ donor for an intestinal transplant. The chain carries TRBV4-2 and TRBJ1-2; D gene unclear. This chain's CDR3 is CASSQDTSNYGYTF. The CDR3, as DNA: TGTGCCAGCAGCCAAGACACGAGCAACTATGGCTACACCTTC.